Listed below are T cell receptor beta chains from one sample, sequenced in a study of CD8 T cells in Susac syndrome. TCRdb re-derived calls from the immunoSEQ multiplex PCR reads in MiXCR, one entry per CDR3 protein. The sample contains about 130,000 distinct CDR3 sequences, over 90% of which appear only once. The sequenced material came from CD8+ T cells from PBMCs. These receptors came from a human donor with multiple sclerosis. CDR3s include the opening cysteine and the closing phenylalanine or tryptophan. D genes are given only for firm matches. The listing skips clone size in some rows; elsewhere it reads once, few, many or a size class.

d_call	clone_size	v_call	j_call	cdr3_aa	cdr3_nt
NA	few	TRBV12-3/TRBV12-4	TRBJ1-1	CASSSGQNTEAFF	TGTGCCAGCAGTTCGGGACAGAACACTGAAGCTTTCTTT
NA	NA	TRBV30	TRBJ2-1	CAWSGLNSYNEQFF	TGTGCCTGGAGTGGGTTGAATTCCTACAATGAGCAGTTCTTC
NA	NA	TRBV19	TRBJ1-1	CASKVSGGNTEAFF	TGTGCCAGTAAAGTCTCCGGCGGGAACACTGAAGCTTTCTTT
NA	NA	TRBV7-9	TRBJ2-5	CASSEPGTQYF	TGTGCCAGCAGCGAACCGGGGACCCAGTACTTC
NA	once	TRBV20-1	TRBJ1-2	CSANFDGDYGYTF	TGCAGTGCTAATTTTGACGGGGACTATGGCTACACCTTC
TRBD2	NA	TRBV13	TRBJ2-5	CASSLAGLAQETQYF	TGTGCCAGCAGCTTAGCGGGACTAGCACAAGAGACCCAGTACTTC
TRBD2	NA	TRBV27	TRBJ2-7	CASSSPGERGGGYEQYF	TGTGCCAGCAGTTCCCCCGGGGAGCGGGGGGGCGGATACGAGCAGTACTTC
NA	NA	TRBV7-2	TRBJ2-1	CASSLAVRESYNEQFF	TGTGCCAGCAGCTTAGCGGTGCGGGAATCCTACAATGAGCAGTTCTTC
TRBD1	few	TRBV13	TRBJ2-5	CASSLRQGEETQYF	TGTGCCAGCAGCTTACGACAGGGTGAGGAGACCCAGTACTTC
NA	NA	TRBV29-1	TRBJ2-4	CSVSGLAKNIQYF	TGCAGCGTTTCAGGGTTGGCCAAAAACATTCAGTACTTC
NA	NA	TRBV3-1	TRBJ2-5	CASSQAGHQETQYF	TGTGCCAGCAGCCAAGCGGGGCATCAAGAGACCCAGTACTTC